Listed here are 16 T cell receptor beta chains from one sample, sequenced in a study of T-cell memory formation after mild COVID-19. TCRdb reanalysed the 5' RACE reads using MiXCR and keeps one entry per CDR3 protein. Seen here are approximately 340,000 distinct CDR3 sequences, approximately 15% observed once, and the top ten hold more than 20%. Material: PBMCs or a T cell subset sorted from them (not recorded which). The receptors shown here come from a man between 18 and 35 years old who had mild COVID-19 (a few samples of this study predate the infection). Cell type and time point are not known.

This clonotype was seen a handful of times. CDR3 bases: TGTGCCAGCACTGCCGGGACAAATTCCTACGAGCAGTACTTC. Its translation is CASTAGTNSYEQYF. The genes are TRBV6-5 and TRBJ2-7; D may be TRBD1 (6 bases). The CDR3 covers 14 residues. Germline V gene lookup returns CDR1 MNHEY and CDR2 SVGAGI. V gave up 7 bases and J gave up 1 base, with 14 bases separating them.

This clonotype was observed a few times. V usage is TRBV4-1 and J usage is TRBJ1-3; D is unresolved. CDR1 and CDR2 from the germline V gene are MGHRA and YSYEKL. V lost 0 bases and J 4 bases, leaving 10 bases between the germline ends. The CDR3 contains 15 residues. For the CDR3, the DNA is TGCGCCAGCAGCCAAGATGGGGTATTAGGAAACACCATATATTTT. It yields the protein CASSQDGVLGNTIYF.

The V gene is TRBV7-9, the J gene TRBJ2-1; D possibly corresponds to TRBD2 (7 bases). The ends were cut back, 4 bases at V and 9 bases at J, with 19 bases in the middle. The V gene's germline CDR1 is SEHNR and CDR2 FQNEAQ (reference sequence). CDR3 size: 15 residues. CDR3 sequence reads: CASSSRGGPTGEQFF. CDR3 DNA: TGTGCCAGCAGCTCCCGCGGGGGCCCGACGGGTGAGCAGTTCTTC.

The rearrangement joins TRBV10-3 to TRBJ1-1; the D gene is possibly TRBD1 (5 bases). Germline CDR1 ENHRY, CDR2 SYGVKD. The CDR3 sequence is 14 residues long. The V gene lost 11 bases and the J gene lost 5 bases, with 21 bases spanning the gap. CDR3 sequence: CAAGTDRWDTEAFF. The CDR3 DNA reads TGTGCCGCCGGGACCGACCGTTGGGATACTGAAGCTTTCTTT.

The sample holds a few counts of this clonotype. The chain uses TRBV3-1 and TRBJ2-7; the match to TRBD2 covers 7 bases. This CDR3 has 13 residues. CDR1 LGHDT and CDR2 YNNKEL come from the germline V gene (reference sequence). The J segment lost 5 bases and the V segment lost 6 bases, leaving 7 bases of the junction unmatched. The CDR3 DNA is TGTGCCAGCAGGGCCCGCGGGGGAAACGAGCAGTACTTC. Amino acid sequence: CASRARGGNEQYF.

This clonotype was detected only a few times. The rearrangement joins TRBV29-1 to TRBJ2-5, with 8 positions matching TRBD2. This CDR3 contains 13 residues. Trimming cost V 1 base and J 5 bases; bases outside gene matches: 3. Germline CDR1 SQVTM, CDR2 ANQGSEA. CDR3 sequence (DNA): TGCAGCGTTGAAGTGACTAGCGCGGAGACCCAGTACTTC. This translates into CSVEVTSAETQYF.

The chain uses TRBV6-2 or TRBV6-3 and TRBJ2-1; the match to TRBD2 covers 14 bases. The CDR3 contains 17 residues. V lost 0 bases, J lost 8 bases, and 6 bases stayed unmatched. Germline loops: CDR1 MNHEY, CDR2 SVGEGT. For the CDR3, the DNA is TGTGCCAGCAGTTACTCCCGACTAGCGGGGGGGCACGATGAGCAGTTCTTC. Encoded protein: CASSYSRLAGGHDEQFF.

The chain links TRBV12-3 or TRBV12-4 to TRBJ2-2; 8 bases are shared with TRBD1. The CDR3 covers 16 residues. Trimming removed 5 bases from V and 3 bases from J; junction bases left unmatched: 8. This CDR3 reads CASSTPGTGDTGELFF. The CDR3 nucleotides read TGTGCCAGCAGTACACCGGGGACAGGAGACACCGGGGAGCTGTTTTTT.

This clonotype was recorded a few times. V and J are TRBV12-3 or TRBV12-4 and TRBJ2-1, with D possibly matching TRBD1 (6 bases). Trimming removed 10 bases from V and 2 bases from J, with 12 bases in between. The CDR3 sequence is 13 residues long. The CDR3 sequence: CATQGWAYNEQFF. CDR3 nucleotide sequence: TGTGCCACACAGGGTTGGGCCTACAATGAGCAGTTCTTC.

The J gene is TRBJ1-3, the V gene TRBV5-1, with TRBD1 identical over 8 bases. The CDR3 is 15 residues long. Germline V gene data show CDR1 as SGHRS and CDR2 as YFSETQ. J gave up 4 bases and V 0 bases, and 3 bases lay outside the gene matches. This chain's CDR3 is CASSLAGGPGNTIYF. CDR3 DNA: TGCGCCAGCAGCTTGGCAGGGGGCCCAGGAAACACCATATATTTT.

The chain is built from TRBV18 and TRBJ2-7, with D possibly TRBD1 on 7 matching bases. Germline CDR1 is KGHSH and CDR2 is LQKENI. V lost 2 bases to trimming and J lost 4 bases, with 15 bases between them. The CDR3 runs 15 residues. CDR3 DNA: TGTGCCAGCTCACCAATGGCGGGACAGATTTACGAGCAGTACTTC. It specifies CASSPMAGQIYEQYF.

The rearrangement uses TRBV18 and TRBJ1-1; no definite D call. The CDR3 extends over 15 amino acids. The germline V gene encodes CDR1 KGHSH and CDR2 LQKENI. The V gene lost 2 bases and the J gene lost 1 base, with 11 bases spanning the gap. CDR3 nucleotides: TGTGCCAGCTCACCATACGTCGCGGAGAACACTGAAGCTTTCTTT. Its protein product is CASSPYVAENTEAFF.

This rearrangement joins TRBV7-2 to TRBJ2-5, with TRBD1 matching 9 bases. The CDR3 loop spans 16 amino acids. V trimming: 2 bases; J trimming: 5 bases; junction bases outside the gene matches: 9. The germline CDR1 and CDR2 sequences are SGHTA and FQGNSA. CDR3 sequence reads: CASSLQTGGLGETQYF. CDR3 sequence (DNA): TGTGCCAGCAGCTTACAAACAGGGGGCCTGGGGGAGACCCAGTACTTC. Together with reference TRBV7-2 and TRBJ2-5, the CDR3 gives the full variable domain: GAGVSQSPSNKVTEKGKDVELRCDPISGHTALYWYRQSLGQGLEFLIYFQGNSAPDKSGLPSDRFSAERTGGSVSTLTIQRTQQEDSAVYLCASSLQTGGLGETQYFGPGTRLLVL.

This clonotype has just a few counts. V gene TRBV9 combines with J gene TRBJ2-7; 7 bases match TRBD1. From germline, CDR1 is SGDLS and CDR2 YYNGEE. CDR3 length equals 14 residues. Trimming at V came to 3 bases and at J to 3 bases, leaving 6 bases not matched to a gene. The DNA for the CDR3 is TGTGCCAGCAGCGAAGGGACAGAATTCTACGAGCAGTACTTC. It translates to CASSEGTEFYEQYF.

This clonotype was seen many times. The chain joins TRBV6-2 or TRBV6-3 to TRBJ2-1, with D unclear. Per the germline V gene, CDR1 is MNHEY and CDR2 is SVGEGT. The CDR3 length is 11 residues. The ends were cut back, 0 bases at V and 9 bases at J, with 3 bases in the middle. The CDR3 is CASSYSTEQFF. The CDR3, as DNA: TGTGCCAGCAGTTACTCCACTGAGCAGTTCTTC.

The genes are TRBV2 and TRBJ1-1; D is unclear. Germline values: CDR1 SNHLY, CDR2 FYNNEI. This CDR3 has 17 amino acids. Trimming left V 10 bases short and J 3 bases short, with 27 bases between. This CDR3 is CAIYSGDAPFYDTEAFF. As DNA, the CDR3 is TGTGCCATCTATTCGGGTGACGCCCCATTCTATGACACTGAAGCTTTCTTT.